This T cell receptor (beta chain) was profiled in a study of shared clonotypes between healthy human individuals. Germline CDR1 is SGHDN and CDR2 is FVKESK. This CDR3 is built from 14 residues. The V gene lost 4 bases and the J gene lost 0 bases, with 9 bases spanning the gap. Points on this clone: The antigen is unknown.

At the deep level, the assay was run. Splitting of each subset's genomic DNA was done evenly across several immunoSEQ plates. The table came from immunoSEQ multiplex PCR; TCRdb's copy has only in-frame clones and leaves some out. The sample carries a few million clones, 85% to 95% recorded once. Naive CD8 cells lacked CD45RO and underwent positive selection for CCR7, leaving out terminally differentiated effector memory CD45RA+ cells. Whole-study findings and limits: Naive subsets usually exceeded memory subsets in estimated richness. Even with large depth, rarefaction showed that sorted-subset sequencing was incomplete.

The sequence was collected from a man aged 18-30 years in good health. Some clones in this sample may be carry-over from other donors' samples. The chain employs TRBV14 and TRBJ1-1; the D gene is possibly TRBD1 (5 bases). Specimen: naive CD8+ T cells from PBMCs. CDR3 DNA: TGTGCCAGCAGCCCGGGACTCATGAACACTGAAGCTTTCTTT. This sequence encodes CASSPGLMNTEAFF.